The 19 T cell receptor beta chains in this list originate from one sample, sequenced in a study of cytomegalovirus exposure and HLA in healthy donors. The PCR made use of 60 Vbeta and 13 Jbeta primers. Libraries were prepared by immunoSEQ multiplex PCR; TCRdb keeps only in-frame clonotypes and omits some of them. The sample has some 140,000 clones, around three quarters seen once; the top ten hold around 4.1%. The sample was PBMCs. These receptors all come from a woman aged 35 to 49 in good health and CMV-seronegative.

The rearrangement joins TRBV27 to TRBJ2-3; 13 positions match TRBD2. Germline V gene sequence: CDR1 MNHEY, CDR2 SMNVEV (reference sequence). This CDR3 spans 18 amino acids. The V and J ends lost 1 base and 4 bases, in that order; junction bases with no gene match: 8. CDR3 loop: CASSLFPGLAGVADTQYF. The CDR3 nucleotides read TGTGCCAGCAGTTTATTCCCCGGACTAGCGGGAGTAGCAGATACGCAGTATTTT.

The rearrangement uses TRBV7-9 and TRBJ2-7; D unresolved. The length of the CDR3 is 11 residues. Between the trimmed V and J ends, which lost 6 bases and 2 bases, there was a span of 5 bases. Germline loops: CDR1 SEHNR, CDR2 FQNEAQ (reference sequence). The CDR3 is CASSSTYEQYF. The CDR3 nucleotides read TGTGCCAGCAGTTCTACCTACGAGCAGTACTTC.

The chain combines TRBV27 with TRBJ2-7; D is possibly TRBD2 (5 bases). This CDR3 has 14 amino acids. Germline CDR1 reads MNHEY; CDR2 reads SMNVEV (reference sequence). Trimming cost V 6 bases and J 5 bases, with 17 bases left between them. Here the CDR3 DNA reads TGTGCCAGCAGCCGCGGAGACGGAGCGGACGAGCAGTACTTC. It codes for CASSRGDGADEQYF.

V gene TRBV5-1 combines with J gene TRBJ2-5; D gene ambiguous. The germline V gene encodes CDR1 SGHRS and CDR2 YFSETQ. The CDR3 is 12 amino acids. Trimming pared 0 bases from V and 4 bases from J, leaving 4 bases between. The CDR3 loop is CASSLAVETQYF. For the CDR3, the DNA is TGCGCCAGCAGCTTGGCCGTAGAGACCCAGTACTTC.

The V and J genes are TRBV5-5 and TRBJ1-1, with D perhaps matching TRBD1 (6 bases). V was shortened by 4 bases and J by 0 bases, with 10 bases between the two germline ends. Germline CDR1 and CDR2: SGHKS and YYEKEE (reference sequence). The CDR3 sequence is 14 residues long. CDR3 nucleotide sequence: TGTGCCAGCAGCAGGACAGCGATGAACACTGAAGCTTTCTTT. This gives the protein CASSRTAMNTEAFF.

This clone was seen just once. V gene TRBV6-1 combines with J gene TRBJ1-2; 7 nucleotides line up with TRBD1. Trimming cost V 1 base and J 2 bases; bases outside gene matches: 4. The length of the CDR3 is 15 residues. Per germline, CDR1 MNHNS and CDR2 SASEGT. The CDR3 DNA reads TGTGCCAGCAGTGAAGTAACAGGGGTAAACTATGGCTACACCTTC. This sequence encodes CASSEVTGVNYGYTF.

The V call is TRBV7-9, the J call TRBJ2-7; 7 bases are shared with TRBD2. The germline V gene has CDR1 SEHNR and CDR2 FQNEAQ (reference sequence). V was clipped by 4 bases and J by 0 bases; unmatched bases: 6. This CDR3 has 15 residues. The DNA of the CDR3 is TGTGCCAGCAGCTCTCCTAGCGGCGTCTCCTACGAGCAGTACTTC. Protein: CASSSPSGVSYEQYF.

The chain has TRBV5-1 and TRBJ2-1; D ambiguous. V dropped 0 bases and J dropped 5 bases, with 6 bases sitting between them. CDR1 is SGHRS, CDR2 YFSETQ, per germline. The CDR3 covers 13 residues. In DNA, the CDR3 is TGCGCCAGCAGCTTGGGAGTGGACAATGAGCAGTTCTTC. Translated: CASSLGVDNEQFF.

This chain joins TRBV19 and TRBJ1-2; no definite D call. The CDR3 loop spans 14 amino acids. Germline CDR1 LNHDA, CDR2 SQIVND (reference sequence). V lost 3 bases, J lost 8 bases, and 16 bases lay in between. Written as DNA, the CDR3 is TGTGCCAGTAGTATGAATCCCCCAACTCCAGGCTACACCTTC. It specifies CASSMNPPTPGYTF.

In this sample, this clone turned up a few times. J is TRBJ2-7 and V is TRBV10-3, with 7 bases aligning to TRBD1. Germline trimming cut 3 bases from V and 2 bases from J; bases unmatched to any gene: 4. Germline V gives CDR1 ENHRY, CDR2 SYGVKD. CDR3 length: 14 amino acids. The CDR3 coding sequence is TGTGCCATCAGTGATGACAGGGTGACCTACGAGCAGTACTTC. Protein sequence: CAISDDRVTYEQYF.

The chain has TRBV7-2 and TRBJ1-6; D call uncertain. Trimming cost V 5 bases and J 2 bases, with 13 bases left between them. This CDR3 spans 16 amino acids. The germline CDR1 and CDR2 sequences are SGHTA and FQGNSA. CDR3 residues: CASSLSVPAYNSPLHF. The CDR3 DNA reads TGTGCCAGCAGCCTATCCGTTCCGGCCTATAATTCACCCCTCCACTTT.

CDR3 protein: CASSEGLLQGQYGYTF. In nucleotides, the CDR3 is TGTGCCAGCAGTGAAGGTTTATTACAGGGGCAGTATGGCTACACCTTC. The gene calls are TRBV2 and TRBJ1-2, with 7 nucleotides matching TRBD1. Germline V lookup: CDR1 SNHLY, CDR2 FYNNEI. The CDR3 runs to 16 residues. Unmatched junction bases numbered 10, after V lost 1 base and J lost 5 bases.

This rearrangement joins TRBV6-6 to TRBJ1-1; 8 positions agree with TRBD1. Trimming removed 5 bases from V and 7 bases from J; junction bases left unmatched: 6. The CDR3 loop spans 13 amino acids. CDR1 and CDR2 from the germline V gene are MNHNY and SVGAGI (reference sequence). The CDR3 here is CASSQRQGYEAFF. The DNA of the CDR3 is TGTGCCAGCAGTCAGAGACAGGGGTATGAAGCTTTCTTT.

The genes are TRBV13 and TRBJ1-1; 7 bases agree with TRBD1. The V and J ends lost 5 bases and 3 bases, in that order; junction bases with no gene match: 9. This CDR3 comprises 15 residues. Looked up from germline, CDR1 is PRHDT and CDR2 is FYEKMQ (reference sequence). The CDR3 here is CASSHGGRGYTEAFF. The CDR3 region has the DNA TGTGCCAGCAGCCACGGGGGCAGGGGGTACACTGAAGCTTTCTTT.

CDR3 region: CAWSVQDFQPQHF. DNA for the CDR3: TGTGCCTGGAGTGTACAGGATTTTCAGCCCCAGCATTTT. The chain joins TRBV30 to TRBJ1-5, with D tentatively TRBD1 (5 bases). Trimming took 0 bases from V and 6 from J, leaving 9 bases between them. The CDR3 sequence is 13 residues long. Germline lookup yields CDR1 GTSNPN and CDR2 SVGIG (reference sequence).

The V and J genes are TRBV7-9 and TRBJ2-2; possible D gene TRBD2, 5 bases. The CDR3 covers 14 residues. The germline CDR1 and CDR2 sequences are SEHNR and FQNEAQ (reference sequence). V was shortened by 9 bases and J by 5 bases, with 16 bases between the two germline ends. The CDR3 loop reads CASRTGRRTGELFF. CDR3 DNA sequence: TGTGCCAGTAGGACTGGGCGGAGAACCGGGGAGCTGTTTTTT. The full variable domain, in which reference TRBV7-9 and TRBJ2-2 provide the parts outside the CDR3, is DTGVSQNPRHKITKRGQNVTFRCDPISEHNRLYWYRQTLGQGPEFLTYFQNEAQLEKSRLLSDRFSAERPKGSFSTLEIQRTEQGDSAMYLCASRTGRRTGELFFGEGSRLTVL.

The chain combines TRBV7-9 with TRBJ2-1; D perhaps matches TRBD1 (6 bases). V dropped 5 bases and J dropped 6 bases, with 17 bases sitting between them. The CDR3 covers 15 residues. Germline V lookup: CDR1 SEHNR, CDR2 FQNEAQ (reference sequence). CDR3 coding DNA: TGTGCCAGCAGCCTAGATGGAATAGGGGGCAATGAGCAGTTCTTC. This codes for CASSLDGIGGNEQFF.

The V call is TRBV28, the J call TRBJ2-1; TRBD1 agrees at 8 bases. CDR3 length equals 14 residues. Looked up from germline, CDR1 is MDHEN and CDR2 is SYDVKM. The junction had 8 bases not matched to a gene; V was cut back by 5 bases and J by 8 bases. This CDR3 is CASSGKTGVHEQFF. CDR3 nucleotides: TGTGCCAGCAGTGGGAAGACAGGGGTCCATGAGCAGTTCTTC.

This clone was detected only a few times. The rearrangement links TRBV2 to TRBJ1-5; 7 positions match TRBD1. The J segment lost 0 bases and the V segment lost 10 bases, leaving 6 bases of the junction unmatched. Looked up from germline, CDR1 is SNHLY and CDR2 is FYNNEI. This CDR3 contains 14 residues. The CDR3 sequence: CATRQGYSNQPQHF. DNA of the CDR3: TGTGCCACCCGACAGGGTTATAGCAATCAGCCCCAGCATTTT.